Sequencing of this T cell receptor beta chain was carried out in a study of blood T cell repertoires in COVID-19. The protocol was immunoSEQ multiplex PCR, while the TCRdb copy is restricted to in-frame clones and leaves out a portion. The sample carries 31,000 or so clones, 75% to 90% recorded once. This CDR3 has 12 residues. With 7 bases removed from V and 8 bases from J, the gap between germline ends came to 11 bases. The sequence came from a human donor in a cohort sampled during active COVID-19. The sample was peripheral blood. The rearrangement joins TRBV12-3 or TRBV12-4 to TRBJ2-2; no definite D call. The DNA for the CDR3 is TGTGCCAGCATTAGAGAATCGGGGGAGCTGTTTTTT. Its protein is CASIRESGELFF.